This T cell receptor beta chain stems from a study of radiation and T cells in renal cell carcinoma. Findings of the study overall: In blood, top tumor clones expanded by 2 weeks, shrinking by 4.

Germline values: CDR1 MGHRA, CDR2 YSYEKL. This CDR3 spans 14 amino acids. With 3 bases removed from V and 9 bases from J, the gap between germline ends came to 17 bases. Regarding time point: baseline pretreatment blood. The treatment is: 15 Gy SBRT to primary tumor, nephrectomy 4 weeks later. Measured with immunoSEQ multiplex PCR; TCRdb has only the in-frame clones, and not every one. The table lists 150,000 or so clones, 88% of them singletons. Points on this clone: Its antigen is unidentified.

The sequencing used blood, collected from a patient whose treatment included radiotherapy and nephrectomy. This sequence originates from a woman between 65 and 79 years old with renal cell carcinoma. The chain joins TRBV4-1 to TRBJ2-5; possibly TRBD2 for D (6 bases). The CDR3 region has the DNA TGCGCCAGCAGCCAGGATACCGTATCGGGGGCCCAGTACTTC. It codes for CASSQDTVSGAQYF.